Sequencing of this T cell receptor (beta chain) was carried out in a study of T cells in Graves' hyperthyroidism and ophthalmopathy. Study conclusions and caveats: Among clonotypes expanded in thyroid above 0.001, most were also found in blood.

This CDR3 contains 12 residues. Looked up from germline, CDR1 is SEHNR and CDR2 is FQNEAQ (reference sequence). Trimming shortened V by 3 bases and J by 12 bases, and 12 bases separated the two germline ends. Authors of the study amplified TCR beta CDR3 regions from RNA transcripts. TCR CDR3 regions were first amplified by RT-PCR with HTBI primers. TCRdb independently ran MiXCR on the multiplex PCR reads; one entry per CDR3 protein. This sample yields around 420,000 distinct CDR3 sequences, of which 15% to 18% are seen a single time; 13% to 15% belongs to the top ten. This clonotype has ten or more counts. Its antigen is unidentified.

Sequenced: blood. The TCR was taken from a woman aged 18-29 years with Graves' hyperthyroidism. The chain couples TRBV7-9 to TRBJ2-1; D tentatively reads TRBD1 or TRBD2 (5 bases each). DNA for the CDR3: TGTGCCAGCAGCTTGAGTGACGGGGCGCAGTTCTTC. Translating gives CASSLSDGAQFF.